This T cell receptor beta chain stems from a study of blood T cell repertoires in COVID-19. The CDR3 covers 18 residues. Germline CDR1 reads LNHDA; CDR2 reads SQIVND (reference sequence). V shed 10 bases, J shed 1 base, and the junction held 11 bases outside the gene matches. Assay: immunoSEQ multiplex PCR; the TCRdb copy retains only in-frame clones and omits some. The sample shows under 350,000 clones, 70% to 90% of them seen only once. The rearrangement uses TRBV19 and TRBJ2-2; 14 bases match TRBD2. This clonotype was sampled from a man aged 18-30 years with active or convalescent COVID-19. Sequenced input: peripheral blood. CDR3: CATAGGGTSGRNTGELFF. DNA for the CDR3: TGTGCCACCGCTGGGGGGGGGACTAGCGGGAGGAACACCGGGGAGCTGTTTTTT.